Listed below are T cell receptor beta chains from one sample, sequenced in a study of OX40 agonist ivuxolimab in advanced cancers. Data came from immunoSEQ multiplex PCR; TCRdb stores just in-frame clones and leaves some out. The table records 70,000 to 95,000 clones, around 88% of them present only once. This sample comprised CD4+ or CD8+ T cells sorted from blood, obtained in a trial of the OX40 agonist ivuxolimab. These TCRs come from an adult with an advanced solid tumor such as melanoma, head and neck, liver or kidney cancer. Each CDR3 is given without its conserved first and last residue. Only some rows state a clone size, as once, few, many or a class for expanded clones.

V	size	J	CDR3
TRBV6-6	.	TRBJ2-7	ASTRILQGGEQY
TRBV30	once	TRBJ1-2	AWTGGNYGYT
TRBV5-8	.	TRBJ2-3	ASSSHPILASTDTQY
TRBV7-2	.	TRBJ2-1	ASSLTSAYNEQF
TRBV19	.	TRBJ2-2	ASSFGQGATGELF
TRBV7-9	once	TRBJ1-2	ASNRGEANYGYT
TRBV7-2	once	TRBJ2-3	ASSLGGLAGAADTQY
TRBV6-6	few	TRBJ1-1	ASSYRGPAGTEAF
TRBV11-2	once	TRBJ2-5	ASSSMEQGVKTQY
TRBV10-3	.	TRBJ2-1	AISGKSGSYNEQF
TRBV9	.	TRBJ2-2	ASSVATRGGKVSGELF
TRBV7-2	.	TRBJ2-1	ASSSLAGEAYNEQF
TRBV27	.	TRBJ2-7	ASSLFVAGGSYEQY
TRBV27	.	TRBJ1-2	ASSWAMTNYGYT
TRBV4-3	.	TRBJ2-1	ASGRLVSYNEQF
TRBV27	once	TRBJ1-2	ASSSRTGGGGGYT